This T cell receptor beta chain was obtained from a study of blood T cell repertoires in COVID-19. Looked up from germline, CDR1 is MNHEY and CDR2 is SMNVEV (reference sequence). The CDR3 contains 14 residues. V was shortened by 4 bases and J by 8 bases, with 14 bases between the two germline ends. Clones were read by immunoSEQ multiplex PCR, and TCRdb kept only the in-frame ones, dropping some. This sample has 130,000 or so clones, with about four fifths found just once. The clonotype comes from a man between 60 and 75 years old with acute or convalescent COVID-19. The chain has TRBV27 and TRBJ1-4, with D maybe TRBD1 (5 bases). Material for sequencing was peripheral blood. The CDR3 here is CASSSQGFNEKLFF. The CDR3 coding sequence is TGTGCCAGCAGTTCGCAGGGCTTTAACGAAAAACTGTTTTTT.